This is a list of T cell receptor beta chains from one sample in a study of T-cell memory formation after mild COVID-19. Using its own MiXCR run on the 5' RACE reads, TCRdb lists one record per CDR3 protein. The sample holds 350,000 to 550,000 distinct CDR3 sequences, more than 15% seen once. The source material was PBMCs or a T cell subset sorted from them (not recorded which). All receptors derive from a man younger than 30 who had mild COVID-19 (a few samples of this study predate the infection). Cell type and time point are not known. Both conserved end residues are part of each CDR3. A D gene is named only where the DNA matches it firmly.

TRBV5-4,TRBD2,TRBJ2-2,CASTRTGGRTGELFF
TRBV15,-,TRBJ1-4,CATSRSNEKLFF
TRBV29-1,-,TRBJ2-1,CSVDTLTTTEQFF
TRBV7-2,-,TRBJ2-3,CASSRGERDTQYF
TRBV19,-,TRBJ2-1,CAISRAVSSYNEQFF
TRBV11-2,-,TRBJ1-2,CASSLDLRGSYGYTF
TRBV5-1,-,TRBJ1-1,CASRAAGGQLNTEAFF
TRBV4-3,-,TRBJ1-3,CASSQDLLSGNTIYF
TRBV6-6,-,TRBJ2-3,CASTLDPWADTQYF
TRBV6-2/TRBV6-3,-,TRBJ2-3,CASRKGTDTQYF
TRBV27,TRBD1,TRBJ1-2,CASSTTGTGGYGYTF
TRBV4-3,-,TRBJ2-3,CASSQEAGAYTDTQYF
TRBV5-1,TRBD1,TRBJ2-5,CASSPPGQGRGETQYF